A selection of T cell receptor beta chains follows, all from one sample in a study of glioma-infiltrating T cells. TCRdb passed the multiplex PCR reads through MiXCR, listing each CDR3 protein once. Altogether some 6,000 distinct CDR3 sequences are present, under 45% being singletons, with the ten largest covering about 24%. Specimen: glioma tissue, nonneoplastic brain tissue, or PBMCs (not recorded which). The source of these receptors is a human donor with low-grade glioma or glioblastoma, undergoing nonglioma brain surgery, or in good health (not recorded which). Each CDR3 is given with its conserved first and last residue.

j_call,v_call,cdr3_aa
TRBJ1-1,TRBV5-4,CASSYDLSGTEAFF
TRBJ2-5,TRBV20-1,CSARDPTLETQYF
TRBJ1-5,TRBV6-1,CASKQGNQPQHF
TRBJ1-1,TRBV7-3,CASSQDADSNTEAFF
TRBJ2-1,TRBV27,CASSFSGRGPYNEQFF
TRBJ2-1,TRBV15,CATSRTRDASYNEQFF
TRBJ2-1,TRBV7-9,CASSFNTNEQFF
TRBJ2-7,TRBV6-6,CASRSTGGSGQYF
TRBJ1-1,TRBV2,CASSGQMNTGAFF
TRBJ2-1,TRBV12-5,CASGLVLGQGSNEQFF
TRBJ1-5,TRBV6-2/TRBV6-3,CAGRQGLSSQPQHF
TRBJ2-7,TRBV27,CASRKGGSPYEQYF
TRBJ1-4,TRBV20-1,CSARRIDNEKLFF
TRBJ1-1,TRBV28,CASSSSGTAYTGALF
TRBJ1-2,TRBV18,CASSPVGQKDYTF
TRBJ2-4,TRBV10-3,CAISESENRVLYF
TRBJ1-1,TRBV18,CASSILAENTEAFF
TRBJ2-3,TRBV5-1,CASRRTTSTDTQYF
TRBJ2-7,TRBV20-1,CSARDIGTSGSSYEQYF
TRBJ2-1,TRBV5-1,CASSLPPGQPYNEQFF
TRBJ1-2,TRBV7-2,CASSSGSATIGYTF
TRBJ1-5,TRBV6-2/TRBV6-3,CASGPGLDQPQHF
TRBJ2-5,TRBV27,CASSNADRVETQYF
TRBJ2-7,TRBV19,CASSVSSYEQYF
TRBJ2-3,TRBV24-1,CATSGLAGDTQYF
TRBJ1-2,TRBV6-5,CASSYSRGAVGYTF
TRBJ2-5,TRBV4-1,CASSPSPGFQETQYF
TRBJ2-3,TRBV20-1,CSARDRTGNSYEQYF
TRBJ1-1,TRBV20-1,CSARLNKNTEAFF
TRBJ2-1,TRBV5-1,CASSPPLGSYNEQFF
TRBJ2-2,TRBV30,CAWNAGETGELFF
TRBJ2-7,TRBV7-9,CASSGGQFSPYEQYF
TRBJ1-5,TRBV12-3/TRBV12-4,CASSFTQGDQPQHF
TRBJ1-1,TRBV5-6,CASSRGRENTEAFF
TRBJ2-5,TRBV27,CASSLGPGGGETQYF
TRBJ1-5,TRBV2,CASTDRYNQPQHF